The subject of this entry is one TCR beta chain. The junction shows a germline mismatch at one end, possibly a read error. Random-hexamer reverse transcription was applied to roughly 0.5 to 1 ug RNA. TCRdb recomputed calls from the immunoSEQ multiplex PCR reads with MiXCR, one row per CDR3 protein. The repertoire has approximately 150,000 distinct CDR3 sequences, about 90% of them found once; the top ten carry 0.065% to 0.1%. This CDR3 is built from 14 residues. Germline CDR1 and CDR2: DFQATT and SNEGSKA (reference sequence). The data belong to a study of CD8 T cells in Susac syndrome. The sample comprised CD4+ T cells from PBMCs. This receptor was taken from a human donor in good health. The chain links TRBV20-1 to TRBJ2-7; 11 bases map to TRBD2. CDR3 in DNA: TGCAGTGCCCGAGGGACTAGCGGCTCCCACGAGCAGTACTTC. This translates into CSARGTSGSHEQYF.